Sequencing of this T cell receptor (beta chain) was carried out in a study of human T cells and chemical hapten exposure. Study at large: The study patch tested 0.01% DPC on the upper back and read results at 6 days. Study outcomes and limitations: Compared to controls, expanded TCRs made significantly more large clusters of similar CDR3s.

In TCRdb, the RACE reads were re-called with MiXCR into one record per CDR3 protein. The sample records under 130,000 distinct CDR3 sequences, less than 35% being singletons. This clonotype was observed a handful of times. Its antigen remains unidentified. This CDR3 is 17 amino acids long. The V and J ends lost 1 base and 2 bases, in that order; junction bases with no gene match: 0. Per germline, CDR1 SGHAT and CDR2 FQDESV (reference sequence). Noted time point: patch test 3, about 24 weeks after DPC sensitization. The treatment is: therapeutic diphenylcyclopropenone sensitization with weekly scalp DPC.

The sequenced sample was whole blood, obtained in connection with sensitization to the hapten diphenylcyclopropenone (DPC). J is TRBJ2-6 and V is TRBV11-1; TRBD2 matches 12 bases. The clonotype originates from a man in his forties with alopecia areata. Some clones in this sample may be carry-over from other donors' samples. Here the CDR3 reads CASSLGLAGAGANVLTF. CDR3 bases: TGTGCCAGCAGCTTAGGACTAGCGGGAGCTGGGGCCAACGTCCTGACTTTC.